These 24 T cell receptor beta chains originate from one sample sequenced in a study of cytomegalovirus exposure and HLA in healthy donors. Sequencing used immunoSEQ multiplex PCR; TCRdb keeps in-frame clones, though not all of them. The sample carries over 200,000 clones, about nine tenths recorded once. Sequences were obtained from PBMCs. The receptor source for this set is a woman aged 18-29 years in good health and CMV-seropositive.

The chain carries TRBV11-2 and TRBJ2-7; 7 nucleotides line up with TRBD2. Per germline, CDR1 SGHAT and CDR2 FQNNGV. The CDR3 totals 14 residues. J was trimmed by 5 bases and V by 1 base; bases with no gene match: 5. Here the CDR3 reads CASSLVARGNEQYF. CDR3 coding DNA: TGTGCCAGCAGCTTAGTAGCGCGGGGGAACGAGCAGTACTTC.

The chain employs TRBV28 and TRBJ2-7; 9 bases match TRBD1. The trim removed 6 bases at V and 5 bases at J, leaving 8 bases unmatched. This CDR3 has 14 amino acids. CDR1 and CDR2 from the germline V gene are MDHEN and SYDVKM. CDR3: CASSPRDRANEQYF. The DNA for the CDR3 is TGTGCCAGCAGCCCCCGGGACAGGGCGAACGAGCAGTACTTC.

The V gene is TRBV27, the J gene TRBJ1-1; 9 bases align to TRBD1. Germline-derived CDR1 and CDR2 are MNHEY and SMNVEV (reference sequence). This CDR3 has 12 amino acids. The V and J ends lost 3 bases and 11 bases, in that order; junction bases with no gene match: 4. In nucleotides, the CDR3 is TGTGCCAGCAGTTTTAGACAGGGGGAGGCTTTCTTT. This gives the protein CASSFRQGEAFF.

The chain recombines TRBV5-1 with TRBJ1-5; D may be TRBD1 (5 bases). The V and J ends lost 4 bases and 5 bases respectively, with 16 bases between them. CDR1 is SGHRS, CDR2 YFSETQ, per germline. This CDR3 comprises 15 residues. The CDR3 reads CASSPGVREDQPQHF. As DNA, the CDR3 is TGCGCCAGCAGCCCCGGAGTCAGGGAGGATCAGCCCCAGCATTTT.

The CDR3 DNA sequence: TGTGCCAGCAGCCCGCGAGGGAGACGCACAGATACGCAGTATTTT. This encodes CASSPRGRRTDTQYF. The V call is TRBV7-9, the J call TRBJ2-3, with a tentative D call TRBD2 (5 bases). The CDR3 covers 15 residues. The germline gives CDR1 SEHNR, CDR2 FQNEAQ (reference sequence). The ends were cut back, 5 bases at V and 1 base at J, with 13 bases in the middle.

This rearrangement joins TRBV7-3 to TRBJ2-1; a weak D match, TRBD1 (6 bases). The CDR3 runs to 18 residues. Germline CDR1 and CDR2: SGHTA and FQGTGA. The V end lost 5 bases, the J end lost 0 bases, and 20 bases lay between the germline ends. The CDR3 DNA follows: TGTGCCAGCAGCCAAGCACCAGGCACAGGGTCCTCCTACAATGAGCAGTTCTTC. Its translation: CASSQAPGTGSSYNEQFF.

This clone has just a few counts. This chain uses TRBV28 with TRBJ1-2; 9 bases line up with TRBD1. CDR1 is MDHEN and CDR2 is SYDVKM in the germline V gene. This CDR3 is built from 14 residues. Germline trimming cut 5 bases from V and 7 bases from J; bases unmatched to any gene: 8. This CDR3 reads CASSLPWDRAGYTF. The DNA of the CDR3 is TGTGCCAGCAGTCTTCCGTGGGACAGGGCTGGCTACACCTTC.

On this clone: This same CDR3 is encoded by further DNA sequences in the sample. The chain employs TRBV27 and TRBJ1-4; 9 bases line up with TRBD1. Germline trimming cut 6 bases from V and 6 bases from J; bases unmatched to any gene: 2. Germline values: CDR1 MNHEY, CDR2 SMNVEV (reference sequence). This CDR3 has 13 residues. CDR3 coding DNA: TGTGCCAGCAGCAGACAGGGGGATGAAAAACTGTTTTTT. Translation gives CASSRQGDEKLFF.

The chain links TRBV15 to TRBJ1-5; tentatively, D is TRBD1 (5 bases). The V end was cut by 0 bases, the J end by 7 bases, with 13 bases between. The germline V gene encodes CDR1 LNHNV and CDR2 YYDKDF (reference sequence). This CDR3 has 15 amino acids. The CDR3 is CATSRDTGAGQPQHF. The CDR3, as DNA: TGTGCCACCAGCAGAGATACTGGGGCGGGGCAGCCCCAGCATTTT.

The chain is built from TRBV5-4 and TRBJ1-2, with a possible D match to TRBD1 (5 bases). Germline values: CDR1 SGHNT, CDR2 YYREEE (reference sequence). The CDR3 covers 14 residues. Deletions cut 7 bases from V and 2 bases from J, with 15 bases between. The chain's CDR3 is CASGAPRINYGYTF. The CDR3 region has the DNA TGTGCCAGCGGGGCCCCAAGGATCAACTATGGCTACACCTTC.

The V and J genes are TRBV18 and TRBJ1-1; perhaps TRBD1 as D (6 bases). Trimming shortened V by 6 bases and J by 3 bases, and 20 bases separated the two germline ends. The CDR3 spans 16 residues. Germline V gene sequence: CDR1 KGHSH, CDR2 LQKENI. The CDR3 nucleotides are TGTGCCAGCTCCCCTCGAGGGTCTTCAGGGGACACTGAAGCTTTCTTT. It specifies CASSPRGSSGDTEAFF.

The chain employs TRBV5-1 and TRBJ1-1; no firm D call. Germline values: CDR1 SGHRS, CDR2 YFSETQ. The CDR3 runs to 14 residues. Deletions cut 0 bases from V and 2 bases from J, with 8 bases between. This CDR3 is CASSLVPGNTEAFF. CDR3 nucleotide sequence: TGCGCCAGCAGCTTGGTTCCGGGAAACACTGAAGCTTTCTTT.

The sample holds many counts of this clone. The V call is TRBV28, the J call TRBJ1-5; D call uncertain. The V gene lost 7 bases and the J gene lost 3 bases, with 7 bases spanning the gap. The CDR3 runs to 12 residues. Germline-derived CDR1 and CDR2 are MDHEN and SYDVKM. This CDR3 is CASTSPNQPQHF. The CDR3 DNA follows: TGTGCCAGCACATCCCCCAATCAGCCCCAGCATTTT.

The chain uses TRBV4-1 and TRBJ2-5; 8 bases fit TRBD2. CDR3 size: 16 residues. V dropped 2 bases and J dropped 4; count of bases not matched to a gene: 9. CDR1 MGHRA and CDR2 YSYEKL come from the germline V gene. The CDR3, as DNA: TGCGCCAGCAGCCAACTTAGCGGGATCGGGGGAGAGACCCAGTACTTC. This codes for CASSQLSGIGGETQYF.

The chain is built from TRBV5-1 and TRBJ2-2, with 9 positions matching TRBD2. This CDR3 has 15 amino acids. Losses at the gene ends were 0 bases for V and 8 bases for J; bases not matched to a gene: 5. Germline CDR1 is SGHRS and CDR2 is YFSETQ. The CDR3 bases are TGCGCCAGCAGCTTGGAGGCTAGCGGGACTGGGGAGCTGTTTTTT. Translated: CASSLEASGTGELFF.

The chain employs TRBV27 and TRBJ2-7; 8 bases match TRBD2. CDR3 length: 19 amino acids. Germline CDR1 is MNHEY and CDR2 is SMNVEV (reference sequence). Trimming at V came to 3 bases and at J to 4 bases, leaving 20 bases not matched to a gene. As DNA, the CDR3 is TGTGCCAGCAGTTTGGGAAGCGGGAGAGTGGGGGGTGATAGGTACGAGCAGTACTTC. Its protein is CASSLGSGRVGGDRYEQYF.

This clone has more than one count but fewer than ten. The rearrangement uses TRBV25-1 and TRBJ2-7, with a possible D match to TRBD1 (6 bases). CDR1 is MGHDK and CDR2 is SYGVNS in the germline V gene. V was trimmed by 5 bases and J by 5 bases, leaving 16 bases between them. The CDR3 length is 14 residues. The CDR3 coding sequence is TGTGCCAGCAGTATAGGACAGTCAACCGACGAGCAGTACTTC. Translation: CASSIGQSTDEQYF.

The rearrangement uses TRBV27 and TRBJ2-3; 12 nucleotides match TRBD2. The CDR3 covers 17 residues. Germline CDR1 reads MNHEY; CDR2 reads SMNVEV (reference sequence). V lost 5 bases, J lost 5 bases, and 11 bases stayed unmatched. The DNA for the CDR3 is TGTGCCAGCAGTGCTGCCTTGGGACTAGCGGGCCAAGATACGCAGTATTTT. Translating it yields CASSAALGLAGQDTQYF.

V is TRBV9 and J is TRBJ2-2; tentative D call: TRBD1 (5 bases). V shed 2 bases and J shed 3 bases, with 8 bases lying between them. Germline-derived CDR1 and CDR2 are SGDLS and YYNGEE. CDR3 length equals 14 residues. The CDR3 sequence: CASSVQGYTGELFF. DNA for the CDR3: TGTGCCAGCAGCGTTCAGGGATACACCGGGGAGCTGTTTTTT. The entire variable domain, with the rest obtained from reference TRBV9 and TRBJ2-2, is as follows: DSGVTQTPKHLITATGQRVTLRCSPRSGDLSVYWYQQSLDQGLQFLIQYYNGEERAKGNILERFSAQQFPDLHSELNLSSLELGDSALYFCASSVQGYTGELFFGEGSRLTVL.

The rearrangement links TRBV18 to TRBJ2-7, with 8 bases fitting TRBD1. The CDR3 is made up of 15 amino acids. V was pared by 2 bases and J by 2 bases, with 5 bases of the junction left unmatched. Germline V gene sequence: CDR1 KGHSH, CDR2 LQKENI. CDR3 region: CASSPVGTGPYEQYF. The CDR3 DNA sequence: TGTGCCAGCTCACCAGTCGGGACAGGCCCCTACGAGCAGTACTTC.

V gene TRBV5-1 combines with J gene TRBJ1-1; TRBD1 aligns across 11 bases. Trimming took 7 bases from V and 4 from J; bases not matched to a gene: 9. Germline loops: CDR1 SGHRS, CDR2 YFSETQ. The CDR3 is made up of 15 amino acids. CDR3 sequence reads: CASGDRTGGGTEAFF. CDR3 in DNA: TGCGCCAGCGGGGACCGGACAGGGGGCGGCACTGAAGCTTTCTTT.

The chain carries TRBV28 and TRBJ2-1; TRBD2 matches 9 bases. Trimming at V came to 5 bases and at J to 0 bases, leaving 8 bases not matched to a gene. The CDR3 spans 17 residues. Germline CDR1 and CDR2: MDHEN and SYDVKM. The CDR3 DNA reads as TGTGCCAGCAGTGACTGGACTAGCGCGAGCTCCTACAATGAGCAGTTCTTC. It encodes CASSDWTSASSYNEQFF.

The V call is TRBV5-4, the J call TRBJ2-5; 14 bases line up with TRBD2. CDR1 and CDR2 from the germline V gene are SGHNT and YYREEE (reference sequence). The CDR3 spans 17 residues. The ends lost 2 bases at V and 4 bases at J; junction bases unmatched: 7. For the CDR3, the DNA is TGTGCCAGCAGCTTTGGGGGACTAGCGGGAGTGGGAGAGACCCAGTACTTC. Translated: CASSFGGLAGVGETQYF. The whole variable domain, remainder taken from reference TRBV5-4 and TRBJ2-5, is ETGVTQSPTHLIKTRGQQVTLRCSSQSGHNTVSWYQQALGQGPQFIFQYYREEENGRGNFPPRFSGLQFPNYSSELNVNALELDDSALYLCASSFGGLAGVGETQYFGPGTRLLVL.

The genes are TRBV29-1 and TRBJ2-1; D may be TRBD2 (5 bases). There are 12 residues in the CDR3. Germline V CDR1 and CDR2: SQVTM, ANQGSEA. The V end was cut by 0 bases, the J end by 11 bases, with 11 bases between. CDR3 sequence (DNA): TGCAGCGTTGAAGAAACTACCGGGAAGCAGTTCTTC. Amino acid sequence: CSVEETTGKQFF.